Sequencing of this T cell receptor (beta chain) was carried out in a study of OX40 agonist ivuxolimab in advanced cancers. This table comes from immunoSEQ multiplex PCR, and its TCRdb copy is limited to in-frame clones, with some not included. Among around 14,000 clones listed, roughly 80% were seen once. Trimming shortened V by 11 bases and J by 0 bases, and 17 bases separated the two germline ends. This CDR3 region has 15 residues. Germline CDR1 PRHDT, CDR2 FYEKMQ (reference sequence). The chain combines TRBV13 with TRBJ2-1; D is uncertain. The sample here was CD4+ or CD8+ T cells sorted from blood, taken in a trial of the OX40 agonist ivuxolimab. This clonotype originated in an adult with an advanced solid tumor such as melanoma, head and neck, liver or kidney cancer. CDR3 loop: CASRKEALSYNEQFF. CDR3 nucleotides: TGTGCCTCCAGGAAGGAAGCGCTCTCCTACAATGAGCAGTTCTTC.